What follows are 2 T cell receptor beta chains derived from one specimen sequenced in a study of PD-L1 blockade in urothelial cancer. The sample's time point: peripheral blood 6 weeks after treatment start. Sequencing was performed with immunoSEQ multiplex PCR; in TCRdb, only in-frame clones are kept and a portion is missing. The sample includes 100,000 to 150,000 clones, roughly 88% seen only once; the top ten take roughly 2.6%. The source was PBMCs, collected around atezolizumab (anti-PD-L1) treatment. These TCRs come from a man between 50 and 59 years old with urothelial cancer.

This clone came up once. V gene TRBV29-1 combines with J gene TRBJ1-1, with TRBD1 as a possible D gene (6 bases). The CDR3 runs to 15 residues. Trimming cost V 6 bases and J 4 bases, with 21 bases left between them. Germline CDR1 reads SQVTM; CDR2 reads ANQGSEA. CDR3 nucleotides: TGCAGCGTCCTTCAAGTTAGGGGGATTGGCACTGAAGCTTTCTTT. Amino acid sequence: CSVLQVRGIGTEAFF.

The J gene is TRBJ1-5, the V gene TRBV27, with D maybe TRBD1 (5 bases). The V gene lost 2 bases and the J gene lost 2 bases, with 7 bases spanning the gap. The CDR3 contains 14 residues. Germline V gives CDR1 MNHEY, CDR2 SMNVEV (reference sequence). The CDR3 reads CASSLTRGNQPQHF. CDR3 nucleotide sequence: TGTGCCAGCAGTTTAACCAGGGGCAATCAGCCCCAGCATTTT.